The source of this T cell receptor beta chain is a study of siplizumab effects on memory and regulatory T cells. Findings and caveats of the study: A small minority of alloreactive clones were mapped to unstimulated subsets.

Here immunoSEQ multiplex PCR was the method, and the copy in TCRdb shows in-frame clones only, minus some. This sample has some 87,000 clones, with around 90% found just once. The CDR3 has 13 residues. From germline, CDR1 is LGHNA and CDR2 YSLEER. V was cut by 0 bases and J by 3 bases, with 4 bases left in between. Remarks on this clone: Its antigen is still unknown.

V is TRBV4-3 and J is TRBJ2-3; D is unclear. What was sequenced was CD4+ T cells sorted from blood. This sequence was found in a human donor in good health. The chain's CDR3 is CASSQDPTDTQYF. For the CDR3, the DNA is TGCGCCAGCAGCCAAGATCCTACAGATACGCAGTATTTT.